One sample yielded the 29 T cell receptor beta chains listed below, sequenced in a study of T cell responses to AZD1222 COVID-19 vaccine (dated by TCRdb to 2020 to 2023). The receptor library was made with the immunoSEQ multiplex PCR assay. The table comes from immuneACCESS by way of TCRdb, which keeps in-frame sequences with V and J called. Part of the clones is missing from these tables; in studies checked, under half for an unresolved V gene and the rest for unknown reasons. The table for this sample lists fewer than 150,000 clones; around 90% of them were counted only once. 1.4% to 1.5% of the sample is in the top ten clones. The time point label, read with the paper, signifies: baseline before first vaccination. Sample: peripheral blood, taken on day 0 of AZD1222 vaccination. These receptor sequences come from an adult in good health.

The chain employs TRBV6-4 and TRBJ2-1, with D perhaps given as TRBD1 or TRBD2 (5 bases each). In germline, CDR1 is MRHNA, CDR2 SNTAGT. V was trimmed by 5 bases and J by 0 bases, leaving 11 bases between them. This CDR3 has 15 amino acids. CDR3 coding DNA: TGTGCCAGCAGTCGGGACGGCAGCTCCTACAATGAGCAGTTCTTC. As protein: CASSRDGSSYNEQFF.

The chain couples TRBV30 to TRBJ1-5; D call uncertain. This CDR3 is 13 amino acids long. Germline V gene lookup returns CDR1 GTSNPN and CDR2 SVGIG (reference sequence). Between the trimmed V and J ends, which lost 2 bases and 5 bases, there was a span of 10 bases. CDR3 in DNA: TGTGCCTGGAGTTTTACCCGAGATCAGCCCCAGCATTTT. It translates to CAWSFTRDQPQHF. Combining the CDR3 with reference TRBV30 and TRBJ1-5 gives the whole variable domain SQTIHQWPATLVQPVGSPLSLECTVEGTSNPNLYWYRQAAGRGLQLLFYSVGIGQISSEVPQNLSASRPQDRQFILSSKKLLLSDSGFYLCAWSFTRDQPQHFGDGTRLSIL.

The chain recombines TRBV30 with TRBJ1-2; unclear D gene. The CDR3 runs to 12 residues. Trimming took 0 bases from V and 2 from J, leaving 4 bases between them. The germline gives CDR1 GTSNPN, CDR2 SVGIG (reference sequence). This CDR3 is CAWSVRNYGYTF. CDR3 coding DNA: TGTGCCTGGAGTGTAAGGAACTATGGCTACACCTTC. The entire variable domain, with the rest obtained from reference TRBV30 and TRBJ1-2, is as follows: SQTIHQWPATLVQPVGSPLSLECTVEGTSNPNLYWYRQAAGRGLQLLFYSVGIGQISSEVPQNLSASRPQDRQFILSSKKLLLSDSGFYLCAWSVRNYGYTFGSGTRLTVV.

V is TRBV12-3 or TRBV12-4 and J is TRBJ1-1; D unclear. This CDR3 region has 12 residues. V lost 1 base and J lost 5, with 5 bases in between. The DNA of the CDR3 is TGTGCCAGCAGTTTAGGGGTGACTGAAGCTTTCTTT. Protein product: CASSLGVTEAFF.

This clone has only one observation. This chain's CDR3 is CASSPPLGQNTEAFF. Here the CDR3 DNA reads TGTGCCAGCAGTCCTCCTTTAGGGCAGAACACTGAAGCTTTCTTT. The V call is TRBV25-1, the J call TRBJ1-1; D remains unclear. The CDR3 length is 15 residues. V was shortened by 5 bases and J by 1 base, with 14 bases between the two germline ends. Germline CDR1 MGHDK, CDR2 SYGVNS.

This chain joins TRBV5-1 and TRBJ2-7, with D maybe TRBD1 (6 bases). The CDR3 runs to 14 residues. Trimming cost V 0 bases and J 3 bases, with 10 bases left between them. CDR1 and CDR2 (germline): SGHRS, YFSETQ. CDR3 sequence reads: CASSLGQELYEQYF. Here the CDR3 DNA reads TGCGCCAGCAGCTTGGGACAGGAACTCTACGAGCAGTACTTC.

The chain is built from TRBV6-5 and TRBJ1-4; D call uncertain. Germline assignment: CDR1 MNHEY and CDR2 SVGAGI. V was clipped by 0 bases and J by 1 base, with 9 bases between them. This CDR3 spans 16 amino acids. The DNA of the CDR3 is TGTGCCAGCAGTTACTCAGGGTCGATAACTAATGAAAAACTGTTTTTT. Encoded protein: CASSYSGSITNEKLFF.

The genes are TRBV27 and TRBJ1-5; 10 nucleotides match TRBD1. Germline assignment: CDR1 MNHEY and CDR2 SMNVEV (reference sequence). The CDR3 consists of 14 residues. With V trimmed by 6 bases and J by 4 bases, 3 bases remained unmatched. The CDR3 is CASSPDRGNQPQHF. Here the CDR3 DNA reads TGTGCCAGCAGCCCGGACAGGGGGAATCAGCCCCAGCATTTT.

This chain connects TRBV6-5 to TRBJ1-1, with D unclear. This CDR3 is built from 15 residues. V lost 0 bases to trimming and J lost 0 bases, with 8 bases between them. CDR1 MNHEY and CDR2 SVGAGI come from the germline V gene. CDR3 amino acids: CASSYSSGLNTEAFF. The CDR3 DNA follows: TGTGCCAGCAGTTACTCGTCAGGCTTGAACACTGAAGCTTTCTTT.

V gene TRBV4-1 combines with J gene TRBJ2-3; 11 bases are a match to TRBD1. This CDR3 has 16 residues. The germline V gene has CDR1 MGHRA and CDR2 YSYEKL. With 4 bases clipped from V and 6 bases from J, the junction kept 9 bases outside the gene matches. The CDR3 DNA reads as TGCGCCAGCAGCCCCCTAGGACAGGGGGCTAAGGATACGCAGTATTTT. Its translation is CASSPLGQGAKDTQYF.

The rearrangement joins TRBV28 to TRBJ1-2; D gene ambiguous. Germline V gene lookup returns CDR1 MDHEN and CDR2 SYDVKM. Trimming shortened V by 2 bases and J by 6 bases, and 19 bases separated the two germline ends. The CDR3 has 16 residues. The DNA of the CDR3 is TGTGCCAGCAGTTTAATATCTAGGCAGACCTTACATGGCTACACCTTC. Amino acid sequence: CASSLISRQTLHGYTF.

This CDR3 reads CASSPEILNTEAFF. CDR3 DNA sequence: TGTGCCAGCTCACCTGAGATACTGAACACTGAAGCTTTCTTT. The J gene is TRBJ1-1, the V gene TRBV18; no reliable D call. The CDR3 sequence is 14 residues long. The V end lost 3 bases, the J end lost 0 bases, and 8 bases lay between the germline ends. Germline CDR1 KGHSH, CDR2 LQKENI.

The chain carries TRBV28 and TRBJ1-2; D not resolved. Germline-derived CDR1 and CDR2 are MDHEN and SYDVKM. The V end was cut by 7 bases, the J end by 7 bases, with 13 bases between. This CDR3 contains 12 residues. The CDR3 here is CASTSRFGGYTF. CDR3 DNA: TGTGCCAGCACCAGTCGGTTTGGTGGCTACACCTTC.

The chain combines TRBV4-3 with TRBJ1-6; no clear D. The CDR3 covers 18 residues. V lost 4 bases and J 7 bases, leaving 23 bases between the germline ends. Per the germline V gene, CDR1 is LGHNA and CDR2 is YSLEER. For the CDR3, the DNA is TGCGCCAGCAGCCCCCGCCCACCGGGAGAGAGTTGGAATTCACCCCTCCACTTT. Its translation: CASSPRPPGESWNSPLHF.

The chain joins TRBV4-3 to TRBJ1-2; D remains unclear. The germline V and J ends were trimmed by 0 bases and 0 bases, with 14 bases remaining between them. Per germline, CDR1 LGHNA and CDR2 YSLEER. The CDR3 consists of 17 residues. The CDR3 DNA follows: TGCGCCAGCAGCCAAGATGCGACGCAGGAGCCTAACTATGGCTACACCTTC. Translation gives CASSQDATQEPNYGYTF.

The chain has TRBV3-1 (or the pseudogene TRBV3-2) and TRBJ2-7, with 10 nucleotides matching TRBD1. Losses at the gene ends were 4 bases for V and 4 bases for J; bases not matched to a gene: 4. The germline CDR1 and CDR2 sequences are LGHDT and YNNKEL (reference sequence). The CDR3 is 14 amino acids. CDR3 DNA sequence: TGTGCCAGCAGCCGGACAGGGGGTGGGTACGAGCAGTACTTC. Translating gives CASSRTGGGYEQYF.

The chain links TRBV25-1 to TRBJ2-7, with D uncertain. Deletions cut 9 bases from V and 4 bases from J, with 10 bases between. The germline V gene encodes CDR1 MGHDK and CDR2 SYGVNS. The CDR3 has 11 amino acids. The CDR3 DNA reads as TGTGCCAGTAGTCCGCGTTACGAGCAGTACTTC. It specifies CASSPRYEQYF.

The genes are TRBV4-2 and TRBJ2-7, with D tentatively TRBD1 (6 bases). V shed 4 bases and J shed 6 bases, with 13 bases lying between them. This CDR3 has 13 residues. From germline, CDR1 is LGHNA and CDR2 YNFKEQ. In nucleotides, the CDR3 is TGTGCCAGCAGCCTAGGGACACCCGCCGAGCAGTACTTC. It is translated as CASSLGTPAEQYF.

This sequence joins TRBV12-3 or TRBV12-4 and TRBJ1-1, with a tentative D call TRBD1 (6 bases). The CDR3 contains 13 residues. The germline V and J ends were trimmed by 5 bases and 8 bases, with 15 bases remaining between them. This CDR3 reads CASSIGQTLEAFF. Written as DNA, the CDR3 is TGTGCCAGCAGTATAGGACAGACATTGGAAGCTTTCTTT.

This sequence joins TRBV2 and TRBJ1-5; D is possibly TRBD1 (6 bases). Germline V CDR1 and CDR2: SNHLY, FYNNEI. The CDR3 is 13 amino acids. V gave up 6 bases and J gave up 6 bases, with 12 bases separating them. For the CDR3, the DNA is TGTGCCAGCAGGGGAACAGGGAGTCAGCCCCAGCATTTT. Its translation is CASRGTGSQPQHF.

V usage is TRBV12-3 or TRBV12-4 and J usage is TRBJ2-3; no definite D call. V lost 4 bases to trimming and J lost 6 bases, with 5 bases between them. The CDR3 consists of 11 residues. The CDR3 loop is CASSSSDTQYF. CDR3 sequence (DNA): TGTGCCAGCAGTTCCTCGGATACGCAGTATTTT.

The J gene is TRBJ2-7, the V gene TRBV7-2; possibly TRBD2 for D (5 bases). This CDR3 contains 16 residues. Germline V gene lookup returns CDR1 SGHTA and CDR2 FQGNSA. V lost 4 bases to trimming and J lost 0 bases, with 16 bases between them. The CDR3 protein is CASSSAGGPSSYEQYF. In DNA form, the CDR3 reads TGTGCCAGCAGCTCAGCCGGCGGGCCTAGCTCCTACGAGCAGTACTTC.

The genes are TRBV30 and TRBJ1-4; tentatively, D is TRBD1 (5 bases). Germline V lookup: CDR1 GTSNPN, CDR2 SVGIG (reference sequence). This CDR3 spans 15 amino acids. Trimming removed 0 bases from V and 3 bases from J, with 11 bases in between. The CDR3 DNA reads TGTGCCTGGAGTGTAGGCGCAGGGTCTAATGAAAAACTGTTTTTT. As protein: CAWSVGAGSNEKLFF.

The V gene is TRBV7-9, the J gene TRBJ2-6; no clear D. The CDR3 covers 14 residues. Deletions cut 7 bases from V and 1 base from J, with 8 bases between. CDR1 SEHNR and CDR2 FQNEAQ come from the germline V gene (reference sequence). CDR3 protein: CASKAGSGANVLTF. The CDR3 DNA follows: TGTGCCAGCAAGGCTGGTTCTGGGGCCAACGTCCTGACTTTC.

This clone came up once. This chain joins TRBV15 and TRBJ1-2; no clear D. Germline V gives CDR1 LNHNV, CDR2 YYDKDF (reference sequence). The CDR3 sequence is 16 residues long. V was shortened by 5 bases and J by 3 bases, with 19 bases between the two germline ends. The CDR3: CATSPQGNNPDYGYTF. CDR3 nucleotide sequence: TGTGCCACCAGCCCCCAAGGAAACAATCCCGACTATGGCTACACCTTC.

The CDR3 is CATSDVRGTHGGEQFF. DNA for the CDR3: TGTGCCACCAGTGATGTGCGGGGCACCCATGGTGGTGAGCAGTTCTTC. This chain links TRBV24-1 with TRBJ2-1; the D gene is possibly TRBD2 (6 bases). The CDR3 runs 16 residues. Per germline, CDR1 KGHDR and CDR2 SFDVKD. With 3 bases removed from V and 9 bases from J, the gap between germline ends came to 20 bases.

The chain recombines TRBV25-1 with TRBJ2-4; D is unclear. The germline V gene encodes CDR1 MGHDK and CDR2 SYGVNS. The CDR3 has 13 amino acids. V shed 6 bases and J shed 9 bases, with 15 bases lying between them. The DNA of the CDR3 is TGTGCCAGCAGCTCGGAAGAATGGATCATTCAGTACTTC. It encodes CASSSEEWIIQYF.

This chain joins TRBV2 and TRBJ2-7, with TRBD2 as a possible D gene (6 bases). The V end lost 6 bases, the J end lost 1 base, and 13 bases lay between the germline ends. The CDR3 extends over 14 amino acids. Germline-derived CDR1 and CDR2 are SNHLY and FYNNEI. The CDR3 protein is CASSLRDSSYEQYF. The CDR3 coding sequence is TGTGCCAGCAGCCTCCGGGACTCATCCTACGAGCAGTACTTC.

V and J are TRBV29-1 and TRBJ2-2; 12 bases agree with TRBD2. CDR3 size: 16 residues. In germline, CDR1 is SQVTM, CDR2 ANQGSEA. Germline trimming cut 4 bases from V and 3 bases from J; bases unmatched to any gene: 6. CDR3: CSVAGLAGLYTGELFF. In nucleotides, the CDR3 is TGCAGCGTTGCAGGACTAGCGGGGTTATACACCGGGGAGCTGTTTTTT.